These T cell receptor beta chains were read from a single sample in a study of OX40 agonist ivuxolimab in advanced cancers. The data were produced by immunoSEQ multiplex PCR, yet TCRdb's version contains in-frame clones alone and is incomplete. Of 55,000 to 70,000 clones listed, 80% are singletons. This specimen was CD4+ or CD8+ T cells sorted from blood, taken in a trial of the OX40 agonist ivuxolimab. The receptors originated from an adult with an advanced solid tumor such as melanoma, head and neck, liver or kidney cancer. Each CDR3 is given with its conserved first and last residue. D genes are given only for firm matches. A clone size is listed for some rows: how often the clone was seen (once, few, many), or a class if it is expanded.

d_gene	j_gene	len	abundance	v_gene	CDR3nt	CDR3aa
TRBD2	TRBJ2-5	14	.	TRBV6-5	TGTGCCAGCAGTAGCGGGGGGGCCCAAGAGACCCAGTACTTC	CASSSGGAQETQYF
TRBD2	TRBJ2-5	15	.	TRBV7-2	TGTGCCAGCAGCTTAGGAGGACTAGACCAAGAGACCCAGTACTTC	CASSLGGLDQETQYF
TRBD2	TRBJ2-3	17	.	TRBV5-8	TGTGCCAGCAGCTTGGTCGGAGGGAGGGGACCCACAGATACGCAGTATTTT	CASSLVGGRGPTDTQYF
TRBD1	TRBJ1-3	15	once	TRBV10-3	TGTGCCATCAGTGCAAGACAGGGAGACGGAAACACCATATATTTT	CAISARQGDGNTIYF
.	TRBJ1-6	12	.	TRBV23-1	TGCGCCAGCAGACCAGCAGTTTCACCCCTCCACTTT	CASRPAVSPLHF
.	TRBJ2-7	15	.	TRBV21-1	TGTGCCAGCAGCAGAGGGGGCCGTTCCCGCTACGAGCAGTACTTC	CASSRGGRSRYEQYF
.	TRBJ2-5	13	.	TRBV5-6	TGTGCCAGCAGCCGGATAGGCCGGGAGACCCAGTACTTC	CASSRIGRETQYF
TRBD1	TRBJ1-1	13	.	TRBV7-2	TGTGCCAGCAGCTGGGGACAGAAAACTGAAGCTTTCTTT	CASSWGQKTEAFF
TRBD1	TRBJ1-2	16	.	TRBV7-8	TGTGCCAGCAGCGTACCACAGGGGGCTGGTATTTATGGCTACACCTTC	CASSVPQGAGIYGYTF
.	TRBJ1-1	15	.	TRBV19	TGTGCCAGTAGGGTGTGGGCAACTGGGGGTACTGAAGCTTTCTTT	CASRVWATGGTEAFF
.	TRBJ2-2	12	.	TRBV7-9	TGTGCCAGCAGCCTCGGCACCGGGGAGCTGTTTTTT	CASSLGTGELFF
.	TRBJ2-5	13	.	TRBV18	TGTGCCAGCTCAAGCGCAGGGCAAGAGACCCAGTACTTC	CASSSAGQETQYF
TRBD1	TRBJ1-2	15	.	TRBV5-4	TGTGCCAGCAGCCCCGGGACAGGGTATTCCTATGGCTACACCTTC	CASSPGTGYSYGYTF
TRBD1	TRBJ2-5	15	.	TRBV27	TGTGCCAGCAGCCCGGGGACAGGGGGCGCAGAGACCCAGTACTTC	CASSPGTGGAETQYF
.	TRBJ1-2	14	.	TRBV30	TGTGCCTGGAGTGTAGAATGGGCGGGGTACGGCTACACCTTC	CAWSVEWAGYGYTF
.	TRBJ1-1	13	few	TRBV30	TGTGCCCAGCCCTCATGGGAGGGGGCTGAAGCTTTCTTT	CAQPSWEGAEAFF
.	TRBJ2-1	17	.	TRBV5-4	TGTGCCAGCAGCCGGGTGGGGGGGCTGGGGGCCTACAATGAGCAGTTCTTC	CASSRVGGLGAYNEQFF
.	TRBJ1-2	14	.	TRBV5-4	TGTGCCAGCAGCTTGGCGGGCAGTAACTATGGCTACACCTTC	CASSLAGSNYGYTF
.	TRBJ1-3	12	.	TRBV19	TGTGCCAGTAGTTTGGCCGGAAACACCATATATTTT	CASSLAGNTIYF
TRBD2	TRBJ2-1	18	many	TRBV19	TGTGCCAGTAGTACCATAGGACTAGCGGGGGATGCCGGGAATGAGCAGTTCTTC	CASSTIGLAGDAGNEQFF
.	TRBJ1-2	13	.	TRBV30	TGTGCCGGGGGAGACATAACTAACTATGGCTACACCTTC	CAGGDITNYGYTF
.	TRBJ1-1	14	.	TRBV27	TGTGCCAGCAGTTTGCCAGGGACGGACACTGAAGCTTTCTTT	CASSLPGTDTEAFF
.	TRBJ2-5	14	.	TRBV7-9	TGTGCCAGCAGCTGGACCGGGACAAAGGAGACCCAGTACTTC	CASSWTGTKETQYF
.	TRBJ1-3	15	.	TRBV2	TGTGCCAGCAGTGCGGGGGTCCTCTCTGGAAACACCATATATTTT	CASSAGVLSGNTIYF
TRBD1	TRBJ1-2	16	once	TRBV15	TGTGCCACCAGCTCTCCACCGGGACAGGACTCCTATGGCTACACCTTC	CATSSPPGQDSYGYTF
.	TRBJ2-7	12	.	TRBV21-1	TGTGCCAGCAGCAAAGAAAACTACGAGCAGTACTTC	CASSKENYEQYF
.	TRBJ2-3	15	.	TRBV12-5	TGTGCTAGTGGTTTGGACCGGGCTAGCACAGATACGCAGTATTTT	CASGLDRASTDTQYF
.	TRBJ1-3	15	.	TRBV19	TGTGCCAGTAGTACCCCGCAGGGTACTGGAAACACCATATATTTT	CASSTPQGTGNTIYF
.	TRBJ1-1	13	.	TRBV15	TGTGCCACCAGGGTGGGGGCGCAAACTGAAGCTTTCTTT	CATRVGAQTEAFF
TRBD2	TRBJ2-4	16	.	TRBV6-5	TGTGCCAGCAGTTACGGGACTAGCCAAGCCAAAAACATTCAGTACTTC	CASSYGTSQAKNIQYF
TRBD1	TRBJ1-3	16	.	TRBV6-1	TGTGCCAGCAGTGAGAGCGGTAGGGGGCGAGGAAACACCATATATTTT	CASSESGRGRGNTIYF
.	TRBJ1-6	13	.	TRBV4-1	TGCGCCAGCAGCCAAAACGAGGGGTCACCCCTCCACTTT	CASSQNEGSPLHF
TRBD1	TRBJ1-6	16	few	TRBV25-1	TGTGCCAGCAGGAGGGGGGGACAGGGGCGGAATTCACCCCTCCACTTT	CASRRGGQGRNSPLHF
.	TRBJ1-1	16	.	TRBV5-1	TGCGCCAGCAGCTTGGGCATGGGGCAGACGAACACTGAAGCTTTCTTT	CASSLGMGQTNTEAFF
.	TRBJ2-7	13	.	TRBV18	TGTGCCAGCTCACCACCGGAGGGAGACGAGCAGTACTTC	CASSPPEGDEQYF
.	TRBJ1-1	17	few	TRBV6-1	TGTGCCAGCAGTGAACAGGGCAGGCCCCCTTTAAACGCTGAAGCTTTCTTT	CASSEQGRPPLNAEAFF
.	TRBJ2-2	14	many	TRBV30	TGTGCCTGGAGGGCAGGCTGGAACACCGGGGAGCTGTTTTTT	CAWRAGWNTGELFF
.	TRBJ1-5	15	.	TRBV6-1	TGTGCCAGCAGCGAGACCACAAATAGCAATCAGCCCCAGCATTTT	CASSETTNSNQPQHF
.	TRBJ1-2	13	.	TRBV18	TGTGCCAGCTCTCCAACCGAAAACTATGGCTACACCTTC	CASSPTENYGYTF
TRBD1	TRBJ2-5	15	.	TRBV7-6	TGTGCCAGCAGCCTCGGGACAGGGTTTTTGGAGACCCAGTACTTC	CASSLGTGFLETQYF
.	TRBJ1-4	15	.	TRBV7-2	TGTGCCAGCAGTAATCCCCGGGGCGTCAATGAAAAACTGTTTTTT	CASSNPRGVNEKLFF